This TCR beta chain was recorded in a study of shared clonotypes between healthy human individuals. Whole-study results and caveats: Clonotype sharing among donors was expected to depend on sequencing depth. In this cohort, only blood was sampled, and tissue repertoires likely differ.

Sequenced by immunoSEQ multiplex PCR; TCRdb stores in-frame clones only, minus some. The sample lists approximately 500,000 clones, roughly 80% seen once, with approximately 12% in the top ten. Donors included only healthy HIV-negative adults lacking recent acute infections or vaccinations. CDR3 size: 17 residues. Germline V lookup: CDR1 SGHDN, CDR2 FVKESK. V was pared by 1 base and J by 3 bases, with 16 bases between. Of note for this clone: Its antigen remains unknown.

Sequencing was performed on PBMCs. This receptor was identified in a woman in her 40s in good health. Some clones in this sample may be carry-over from other donors' samples. The chain has TRBV14 and TRBJ2-4; a weak D match, TRBD2 (6 bases). The chain's CDR3 is CASSQVGVADSKNIQYF. The CDR3 coding sequence is TGTGCCAGCAGCCAAGTCGGGGTAGCGGATAGCAAAAACATTCAGTACTTC.